A selection of T cell receptor beta chains follows, all from one sample in a study of T cell responses to AZD1222 COVID-19 vaccine. The table came from immunoSEQ multiplex PCR; TCRdb's copy has only in-frame clones and leaves some out. Seen here are 120,000 to 150,000 clones, 90% to 95% observed once, and the top ten hold less than 5.5%. The sample consisted of peripheral blood, taken on day 0 of AZD1222 vaccination. The receptors here all came from an adult in good health. Each CDR3 is given with its conserved first and last residue. A D gene is named only where the DNA matches it firmly. A row's size may be missing; if present it is once, few, many or a size class.

TRBJ1-2,once,NA,TRBV19,CASSIEGGYNYGYTF,TGTGCCAGTAGTATAGAGGGCGGATATAACTATGGCTACACCTTC
TRBJ2-3,NA,NA,TRBV7-9,CASSFRGELVDTQYF,TGTGCCAGCAGCTTTAGGGGGGAACTTGTCGATACGCAGTATTTT
TRBJ2-3,NA,NA,TRBV2,CASSGTPRGTQYF,TGTGCCAGCAGTGGCACCCCGCGGGGTACGCAGTATTTT
TRBJ2-2,NA,TRBD2,TRBV7-3,CASSPPGLTNTGELFF,TGTGCCAGCAGTCCCCCGGGACTAACGAACACCGGGGAGCTGTTTTTT
TRBJ1-6,NA,TRBD1,TRBV18,CASSPRTGTNSPLHF,TGTGCCAGCTCACCACGGACAGGGACTAATTCACCCCTCCACTTT
TRBJ2-7,once,NA,TRBV6-1,CASSEVGVSYEQYF,TGTGCCAGCAGTGAAGTGGGGGTTTCCTACGAGCAGTACTTC
TRBJ1-3,once,NA,TRBV6-4,CASPRTGPGNTIYF,TGTGCCAGCCCCCGAACAGGCCCAGGAAACACCATATATTTT
TRBJ2-3,NA,TRBD2,TRBV10-3,CAIMPGLAGVGATDTQYF,TGTGCCATCATGCCGGGACTAGCGGGGGTCGGCGCCACAGATACGCAGTATTTT
TRBJ2-1,NA,NA,TRBV27,CASSLFLLQGYNEQFF,TGTGCCAGCAGTTTATTTCTCCTTCAGGGGTACAATGAGCAGTTCTTC
TRBJ2-7,NA,NA,TRBV28,CASSLPGSRFYEQYF,TGTGCCAGCAGTTTACCGGGGTCGAGATTCTACGAGCAGTACTTC
TRBJ2-5,NA,NA,TRBV25-1,CASSDFRGGQETQYF,NA
TRBJ1-5,NA,TRBD1,TRBV6-5,CATSTGRFRQPQHF,TGTGCCACCTCGACAGGGAGGTTTCGTCAGCCCCAGCATTTT
TRBJ1-2,once,NA,TRBV5-4,CASSLEGRRVWGYTF,TGTGCCAGCAGCTTGGAAGGCAGGAGGGTATGGGGCTACACCTTC
TRBJ2-1,NA,TRBD2,TRBV7-6,CASSPRLAGGNEQFF,TGTGCCAGCAGCCCCCGACTAGCGGGGGGGAATGAGCAGTTCTTC
TRBJ1-4,few,NA,TRBV4-2,CASSQARGGTEKLFF,TGTGCCAGCAGCCAGGCGAGGGGGGGGACTGAAAAACTGTTTTTT
TRBJ2-7,NA,NA,TRBV19,CASSPMNAPGNEQYF,TGTGCCAGTAGTCCAATGAACGCCCCGGGTAACGAGCAGTACTTC